The 14 T cell receptor beta chains listed next were all sequenced from one sample in a study of blood T cell repertoires in COVID-19. Produced via immunoSEQ multiplex PCR; TCRdb's table is partial and in-frame only. Found here are around 100,000 clones, about 85% of them singletons; the top ten hold roughly 3.5%. The sample consisted of peripheral blood. The receptors shown here come from a man in his forties with acute or convalescent COVID-19.

The CDR3 nucleotides are TGTGCCAGCTCACCAGGAGAGAGCAAGTTCTTC. As protein: CASSPGESKFF. This rearrangement joins TRBV18 to TRBJ2-1; D remains unclear. Trimming left V 2 bases short and J 14 bases short, with 10 bases between. CDR3 size: 11 residues. Germline CDR1 and CDR2: KGHSH and LQKENI.

A few counts support this clone. The V and J genes are TRBV5-1 and TRBJ2-7; D is perhaps TRBD2 (6 bases). V lost 0 bases to trimming and J lost 3 bases, with 13 bases between them. CDR1 SGHRS and CDR2 YFSETQ come from the germline V gene. This CDR3 region has 15 residues. The CDR3 bases are TGCGCCAGCAGCTTGGGTGGTAGCGGCTACTACGAGCAGTACTTC. Amino acids: CASSLGGSGYYEQYF.

This clone has just a few counts. The chain uses TRBV5-1 and TRBJ1-2, with TRBD1 identical over 9 bases. CDR1 SGHRS and CDR2 YFSETQ come from the germline V gene. CDR3 length equals 15 residues. The V segment lost 3 bases and the J segment 7 bases; nucleotides outside the gene matches: 10. Here the CDR3 DNA reads TGCGCCAGCAGCTCGATAACAGGGGGCGAGGCTGGCTACACCTTC. It is translated as CASSSITGGEAGYTF.

This clone was recorded a few times. The chain employs TRBV6-5 and TRBJ1-5; D possibly corresponds to TRBD1 (6 bases). Germline values: CDR1 MNHEY, CDR2 SVGAGI. Trimming shortened V by 6 bases and J by 7 bases, and 13 bases separated the two germline ends. This CDR3 spans 13 amino acids. The CDR3 bases are TGTGCCAGCAGCGAGGGGGGGACCCAGCCCCAGCATTTT. It is translated as CASSEGGTQPQHF.

The rearrangement joins TRBV3-1 (or the pseudogene TRBV3-2) to TRBJ1-1, with no clear D. V was cut by 5 bases and J by 4 bases, with 8 bases left in between. The CDR3 loop spans 12 amino acids. CDR1 and CDR2 from the germline V gene are LGHDT and YNNKEL (reference sequence). Here the CDR3 DNA reads TGTGCCAGCAGCGAAAGTAGCACTGAAGCTTTCTTT. It specifies CASSESSTEAFF.

The gene calls are TRBV10-3 and TRBJ1-1, with 9 bases lining up with TRBD1. V was pared by 0 bases and J by 2 bases, with 13 bases of the junction left unmatched. This CDR3 has 19 residues. Per the germline V gene, CDR1 is ENHRY and CDR2 is SYGVKD. CDR3 sequence (DNA): TGTGCCATCAGTGAGTCGATTCCCGGACAGGGGCAAGATAACACTGAAGCTTTCTTT. As protein: CAISESIPGQGQDNTEAFF.

The V call is TRBV7-9, the J call TRBJ1-2, with TRBD1 identical over 7 bases. Germline-derived CDR1 and CDR2 are SEHNR and FQNEAQ (reference sequence). J gave up 4 bases and V 5 bases, and 7 bases lay outside the gene matches. The CDR3 extends over 14 amino acids. The CDR3 loop is CASSPPGQIYGYTF. In DNA, the CDR3 is TGTGCCAGCAGCCCCCCGGGACAGATCTATGGCTACACCTTC. Full variable domain (remainder filled in from reference TRBV7-9 and TRBJ1-2): DTGVSQNPRHKITKRGQNVTFRCDPISEHNRLYWYRQTLGQGPEFLTYFQNEAQLEKSRLLSDRFSAERPKGSFSTLEIQRTEQGDSAMYLCASSPPGQIYGYTFGSGTRLTVV.

The chain joins TRBV11-2 to TRBJ2-1; 8 bases map to TRBD2. In germline, CDR1 is SGHAT, CDR2 FQNNGV. The V gene end was trimmed by 1 base and the J gene end by 8 bases; junction bases not matched to a gene: 4. The length of the CDR3 is 14 residues. CDR3 DNA: TGTGCCAGCAGCTTAGGCCGAGCGGGGGATGAGCAGTTCTTC. Translated, it gives CASSLGRAGDEQFF.

The J gene is TRBJ2-1, the V gene TRBV29-1; D is unresolved. The CDR3 is 13 amino acids. Germline V lookup: CDR1 SQVTM, CDR2 ANQGSEA. Trimming removed 7 bases from V and 0 bases from J, with 10 bases in between. CDR3 loop: CSATVISYNEQFF. The DNA of the CDR3 is TGCAGCGCGACGGTTATCTCCTACAATGAGCAGTTCTTC.

This rearrangement joins TRBV9 to TRBJ2-3; possibly TRBD2 for D (5 bases). V was clipped by 4 bases and J by 5 bases, with 14 bases between them. Germline V gene data show CDR1 as SGDLS and CDR2 as YYNGEE. The CDR3 sequence is 14 residues long. CDR3 bases: TGTGCCAGCAGCTTGCGGGCAGGAAAAGATACGCAGTATTTT. It codes for CASSLRAGKDTQYF.

This chain links TRBV10-3 with TRBJ2-6, with 8 bases that match TRBD1. The CDR3 totals 21 residues. With V trimmed by 0 bases and J by 2 bases, 15 bases remained unmatched. CDR1 ENHRY and CDR2 SYGVKD come from the germline V gene. The CDR3 bases are TGTGCCATCAGTGAGTCGATTTTGACGGGCAGGGGGCGAACTGGGGCCAACGTCCTGACTTTC. Protein: CAISESILTGRGRTGANVLTF.

The chain recombines TRBV5-6 with TRBJ1-1; D gene unclear. Germline loops: CDR1 SGHDT, CDR2 YYEEEE. The CDR3 length is 18 residues. V lost 1 base to trimming and J lost 0 bases, with 19 bases between them. The CDR3 DNA sequence: TGTGCCAGCAGCTTGTACACGGGTATTGTGGCGATGAACACTGAAGCTTTCTTT. It encodes CASSLYTGIVAMNTEAFF.

This chain joins TRBV5-1 and TRBJ2-3, with TRBD2 identical over 12 bases. The CDR3 runs 16 residues. Germline assignment: CDR1 SGHRS and CDR2 YFSETQ. Losses at the gene ends were 4 bases for V and 4 bases for J; bases not matched to a gene: 7. The CDR3 sequence: CASSVPGLAGSDTQYF. The CDR3 coding sequence is TGCGCCAGCAGCGTTCCGGGACTAGCGGGTTCAGATACGCAGTATTTT.

This chain uses TRBV5-4 with TRBJ2-7; 10 bases align to TRBD2. CDR1 SGHNT and CDR2 YYREEE come from the germline V gene (reference sequence). J was trimmed by 3 bases and V by 0 bases; bases with no gene match: 6. This CDR3 is 16 amino acids long. CDR3 residues: CASSLEGAGGIYEQYF. The CDR3 region has the DNA TGTGCCAGCAGCTTGGAGGGAGCGGGGGGGATCTACGAGCAGTACTTC.